The present TCR beta chain was sequenced within a study of patients and donors after allogeneic stem cell transplantation (dated by TCRdb to about 2020). The method behind the library was RT-PCR. The sequencer was a NextSeq 550. The raw public data were reprocessed by TCRdb itself: fastp quality trimming at Q25, MiXCR clonotype calling, in-frame beta chains only. Every distinct CDR3 protein forms one entry, paired with its most common genes and DNA. The sample profile shows roughly 230,000 distinct CDR3 sequences; around 14% of them were found once. The top ten clonotypes cover approximately 10% of the sample. This clonotype has ten or more counts. Its antigen specificity is not known. No quality values exist for individual bases; no much larger clone is one base distant. CDR1 MDHEN and CDR2 SYDVKM are derived from the germline V gene. The junction shows trimming of 5 bases on V and 5 bases on J, and the gene matches do not reach 8 bases of it. The cysteine opens and the phenylalanine closes a CDR3 of 14 amino acids. Of all the DNA, just the CDR3 is kept, 42 bases in frame from base 1.

This sequence uses TRBV28 and TRBJ1-2; 7 middle bases align to TRBD1. Sequencing was carried out using blood, either unsorted or a sorted T cell fraction (not recorded which). The source is a human donor who was either an allogeneic HSCT recipient or a stem cell or donor lymphocyte infusion donor (not recorded which). It is not recorded whose cells these are; they may come from a transplant donor. The nucleotide sequence reads TGTGCCAGCAGTCCCCCCGTACAGGGGTATGGCTACACCTTC. This translates into CASSPPVQGYGYTF.